A single sample is the source of the 19 T cell receptor beta chains below, sequenced in a study of T cell responses to AZD1222 COVID-19 vaccine. This table comes from immunoSEQ multiplex PCR, and its TCRdb copy is limited to in-frame clones, with some not included. The table includes 100,000 or so clones, 84% detected once. Sequencing was performed on peripheral blood, taken on day 0 of AZD1222 vaccination. The receptors come from an adult in good health.

The genes are TRBV10-3 and TRBJ1-2, with D perhaps matching TRBD1 (6 bases). The V end lost 3 bases, the J end lost 3 bases, and 11 bases lay between the germline ends. Germline loops: CDR1 ENHRY, CDR2 SYGVKD. CDR3 length: 14 amino acids. CDR3 bases: TGTGCCATCAGTGAAGGGGGGCTAGACTATGGCTACACCTTC. Its protein product is CAISEGGLDYGYTF.

This chain uses TRBV6-5 with TRBJ2-1; D is possibly TRBD1 or TRBD2 (5 bases each). CDR1 and CDR2 (germline): MNHEY, SVGAGI. CDR3 length equals 15 residues. V lost 4 bases and J lost 2, with 12 bases in between. CDR3 bases: TGTGCCAGCAGTTTACCCGGGACCACCTACAATGAGCAGTTCTTC. Protein sequence: CASSLPGTTYNEQFF.

With regard to this clone: The same CDR3 also results from other DNA sequences found in this sample. The chain links TRBV2 to TRBJ1-5; no firm D call. Germline V gives CDR1 SNHLY, CDR2 FYNNEI. The CDR3 is made up of 13 amino acids. The germline V and J ends were trimmed by 4 bases and 0 bases, with 4 bases remaining between them. In nucleotides, the CDR3 is TGTGCCAGCAGTGGAGTTAGCAATCAGCCCCAGCATTTT. This translates into CASSGVSNQPQHF.

The chain employs TRBV5-1 and TRBJ2-5; TRBD2 agrees at 8 bases. This CDR3 has 16 residues. J gave up 5 bases and V 0 bases, and 9 bases lay outside the gene matches. Germline V lookup: CDR1 SGHRS, CDR2 YFSETQ. The CDR3 coding sequence is TGCGCCAGCAGCTTGGAATCGGGAGGGCCGTCTGAGACCCAGTACTTC. Translation: CASSLESGGPSETQYF.

The chain employs TRBV6-2 or TRBV6-3 and TRBJ1-2; D remains unclear. CDR1 and CDR2 (germline): MNHEY, SVGEGT. The CDR3 has 15 residues. The germline V and J ends were trimmed by 2 bases and 5 bases, with 15 bases remaining between them. The CDR3 DNA sequence: TGTGCCAGCAGTTACCGCAGTCTTGGGAGGTATGGCTACACCTTC. Its translation is CASSYRSLGRYGYTF.

V is TRBV4-2 and J is TRBJ2-3; D possibly corresponds to TRBD2 (6 bases). The CDR3 sequence is 17 residues long. V lost 0 bases and J lost 2, with 15 bases in between. Germline loops: CDR1 LGHNA, CDR2 YNFKEQ. The CDR3 nucleotides are TGTGCCAGCAGCCAAGATCCCCGGACGGGAGACACAGATACGCAGTATTTT. It is translated as CASSQDPRTGDTDTQYF.

This chain connects TRBV19 to TRBJ1-4; D is unresolved. Trimming removed 6 bases at V and 0 bases at J, with 17 bases between. The CDR3 spans 17 residues. Germline V lookup: CDR1 LNHDA, CDR2 SQIVND (reference sequence). The chain's CDR3 is CASRPVGVTTTNEKLFF. The DNA of the CDR3 is TGTGCCAGTAGACCGGTCGGGGTGACAACAACTAATGAAAAACTGTTTTTT. The whole variable domain, filled in from reference TRBV19 and TRBJ1-4, reads DGGITQSPKYLFRKEGQNVTLSCEQNLNHDAMYWYRQDPGQGLRLIYYSQIVNDFQKGDIAEGYSVSREKKESFPLTVTSAQKNPTAFYLCASRPVGVTTTNEKLFFGSGTQLSVL.

The chain links TRBV4-3 to TRBJ2-5, with 9 bases identical to TRBD1. V gave up 3 bases and J gave up 4 bases; unmatched junction bases: 9. The CDR3 contains 16 residues. Germline V lookup: CDR1 LGHNA, CDR2 YSLEER. The CDR3 DNA is TGCGCCAGCAGCCACAATCCCGGGACAGGGAGAGAGACCCAGTACTTC. It is translated as CASSHNPGTGRETQYF.

This chain connects TRBV6-2 or TRBV6-3 to TRBJ2-7; TRBD2 might be the D (7 bases). V was cut by 0 bases and J by 3 bases, with 12 bases left in between. CDR1 is MNHEY, CDR2 SVGEGT, per germline. The CDR3 runs to 15 residues. The CDR3 DNA reads as TGTGCCAGCAGTTACTCAGGGGGGGCGGTCTACGAGCAGTACTTC. Amino acid sequence: CASSYSGGAVYEQYF.

The gene calls are TRBV3-1 (or the pseudogene TRBV3-2) and TRBJ2-5; TRBD1 matches 9 bases. The CDR3 covers 13 residues. Germline-derived CDR1 and CDR2 are LGHDT and YNNKEL (reference sequence). V shed 4 bases and J 4 bases; nucleotides not matched to a gene: 1. CDR3 sequence: CASSRQGGETQYF. The CDR3 bases are TGTGCCAGCAGCCGACAGGGGGGAGAGACCCAGTACTTC.

This chain uses TRBV6-5 with TRBJ2-3, with 7 bases aligning to TRBD2. The CDR3 runs to 15 residues. Germline trimming cut 0 bases from V and 4 bases from J; bases unmatched to any gene: 4. Germline V lookup: CDR1 MNHEY, CDR2 SVGAGI. The chain's CDR3 is CASSYSRERADTQYF. The CDR3 coding sequence is TGTGCCAGCAGTTACTCGCGGGAGAGGGCAGATACGCAGTATTTT.

V and J are TRBV6-2 or TRBV6-3 and TRBJ1-2, with D possibly TRBD1 on 6 matching bases. Between the trimmed V and J ends, which lost 6 bases and 1 base, there was a span of 15 bases. The germline gives CDR1 MNHEY, CDR2 SVGEGT. This CDR3 contains 15 residues. For the CDR3, the DNA is TGTGCCAGCAGCGACCCCGGGGGGCGTAACTATGGCTACACCTTC. Translation gives CASSDPGGRNYGYTF.

The V and J genes are TRBV11-2 and TRBJ2-3; possibly TRBD1 for D (6 bases). Germline V gene sequence: CDR1 SGHAT, CDR2 FQNNGV. The V gene lost 4 bases and the J gene lost 1 base, with 15 bases spanning the gap. This CDR3 comprises 16 residues. This CDR3 is CASSSAQGIGTDTQYF. The DNA of the CDR3 is TGTGCCAGCAGCTCCGCACAGGGTATCGGCACAGATACGCAGTATTTT.

The CDR3 coding sequence is TGTGCCAGCAGCGTAGATAATACTGAAGCTTTCTTT. This sequence encodes CASSVDNTEAFF. The chain recombines TRBV9 with TRBJ1-1; D remains unclear. The CDR3 length is 12 residues. In germline, CDR1 is SGDLS, CDR2 YYNGEE. V dropped 0 bases and J dropped 5 bases, with 5 bases sitting between them.

The rearrangement joins TRBV9 to TRBJ1-1, with 9 bases identical to TRBD1. The CDR3 contains 17 residues. The germline gives CDR1 SGDLS, CDR2 YYNGEE. V was pared by 0 bases and J by 4 bases, with 10 bases of the junction left unmatched. Written as DNA, the CDR3 is TGTGCCAGCAGCGTAGCTCCGACAGGGGGAAGGAGCACTGAAGCTTTCTTT. Translation: CASSVAPTGGRSTEAFF.

The chain has TRBV6-2 or TRBV6-3 and TRBJ1-5; no clear D gene. The germline V gene encodes CDR1 MNHEY and CDR2 SVGEGT. V shed 2 bases and J shed 7 bases, with 9 bases lying between them. The CDR3 has 13 residues. CDR3 sequence reads: CASSYRAIQPQHF. The CDR3, as DNA: TGTGCCAGCAGTTACAGGGCAATCCAGCCCCAGCATTTT.

There are a few counts of this clone. This chain connects TRBV6-2 or TRBV6-3 to TRBJ2-7; D is perhaps TRBD2 (6 bases). The CDR3 extends over 16 amino acids. The germline CDR1 and CDR2 sequences are MNHEY and SVGEGT. Trimming took off 0 bases at V and 2 bases at J, with 14 bases between the two ends. The CDR3 region is CASSYSRERNTYEQYF. As DNA, the CDR3 is TGTGCCAGCAGTTACTCCCGGGAGAGAAATACCTACGAGCAGTACTTC.

The chain is built from TRBV4-2 and TRBJ1-2, with a tentative D call TRBD1 (5 bases). Trimming shortened V by 4 bases and J by 3 bases, and 12 bases separated the two germline ends. The germline V gene has CDR1 LGHNA and CDR2 YNFKEQ. This CDR3 is built from 14 residues. The CDR3 here is CASSRRGGDYGYTF. For the CDR3, the DNA is TGTGCCAGCAGCCGTCGCGGGGGAGACTATGGCTACACCTTC.

This sequence joins TRBV19 and TRBJ1-2; tentative D call: TRBD1 (5 bases). The CDR3 covers 13 residues. Trimming took off 3 bases at V and 3 bases at J, with 8 bases between the two ends. The V gene's germline CDR1 is LNHDA and CDR2 SQIVND (reference sequence). DNA for the CDR3: TGTGCCAGTAGTATGGCGGGGGACTATGGCTACACCTTC. This translates into CASSMAGDYGYTF.